The rows below give T cell receptor beta chains drawn from one sample of a study of T cells in Graves' hyperthyroidism and ophthalmopathy. MiXCR was run by TCRdb on the multiplex PCR reads, yielding one entry per CDR3 protein. The data show hundreds of thousands of distinct CDR3 sequences, with nearly 45% seen just once and roughly 6.5% held by the top ten. The specimen was peripheral blood or thyroid tissue (not recorded which). The source is an adult man with Graves' disease, either hyperthyroidism or ophthalmopathy (not recorded which). CDR3s include the opening cysteine and the closing phenylalanine or tryptophan. Each record gives: V gene, clone size, J gene, CDR3 protein. A clone size is listed for some rows: how often the clone was seen (once, few, many), or a class if it is expanded.

TRBV11-2	-	TRBJ2-7	CASSMGLAGIYYEQYF
TRBV5-1	-	TRBJ1-2	CASSWTGVAYGYTF
TRBV6-1	-	TRBJ2-5	CASSLPEGGSLKTQYF
TRBV2	many	TRBJ1-2	CASSQGQSYGYTF
TRBV5-1	-	TRBJ1-3	CASSLYSSGNTIYF
TRBV25-1	-	TRBJ1-2	CASSESSGYGYTF
TRBV7-9	-	TRBJ1-2	CASSLEAENGYTF
TRBV7-9	many	TRBJ2-7	CASSLVPAGRDEQYF
TRBV12-3/TRBV12-4	-	TRBJ1-1	CASRRDGTEAFF
TRBV29-1	many	TRBJ1-1	CSSGGVNTEAFF
TRBV20-1	-	TRBJ2-7	CSARSQGAYEQYF
TRBV9	many	TRBJ1-2	CASSRETRGYGYTF
TRBV6-5	few	TRBJ1-1	CASSSGQGAEAFF
TRBV2	many	TRBJ1-5	CASRTGQGAWGNQPQHF
TRBV7-9	many	TRBJ2-7	CASAGQGASYEQYF
TRBV20-1	-	TRBJ2-7	CSAGPGDSTYEQYF
TRBV7-2	-	TRBJ1-1	CASSQIDTEAFF
TRBV24-1	many	TRBJ1-5	CATSDTGGFLPQHF
TRBV20-1	many	TRBJ1-5	CSAIQDRSSNQPQHF
TRBV7-6	-	TRBJ1-1	CALKSGGTANTGEAFF
TRBV7-8	few	TRBJ2-5	CASSLFEWTQYF
TRBV24-1	once	TRBJ2-7	CATSETGSEQYF
TRBV10-3	-	TRBJ1-2	CAITSDSFVLGYTF
TRBV14	few	TRBJ1-2	CASSQEGQLYGYTF
TRBV7-9	-	TRBJ1-3	CASSLARGDGNTIYF
TRBV19	-	TRBJ1-1	CASSISGTSNTEAFF
TRBV7-9	-	TRBJ1-1	CASSEDRGSWVTEAFF
TRBV18	-	TRBJ1-5	CASSPGDRAQPQHF
TRBV19	few	TRBJ2-2	CASSPSDRVGGELFF
TRBV20-1	few	TRBJ2-7	CSARGPKDYEQYF
TRBV9	-	TRBJ2-7	CASSVGGTSGSINEQYF
TRBV2	-	TRBJ2-7	CASSFSTGAGREQYF
TRBV7-9	-	TRBJ1-6	CASTRPGANSPLHF
TRBV11-3	-	TRBJ2-7	CASSKGIQGADEQYF
TRBV7-9	many	TRBJ1-6	CASSPPGLDSPLHF
TRBV10-3	-	TRBJ1-5	CAISVADGGNQPQHF
TRBV7-2	few	TRBJ1-6	CASSFPSDRDSPLHF
TRBV7-9	many	TRBJ1-4	CASSSTDPKNREKLFF
TRBV7-8	few	TRBJ1-1	CASSLALYQGSHTEAFF
TRBV9	many	TRBJ1-4	CASSVAVQRGNEKLFF
TRBV2	-	TRBJ2-5	CASSPLGTAKGTQYF
TRBV25-1	-	TRBJ2-5	CASSGFDMDNQETQYF
TRBV12-3/TRBV12-4	-	TRBJ1-1	CASSGPLGGHTEAFF
TRBV30	few	TRBJ1-2	CALPDGGTYGYTF
TRBV2	few	TRBJ1-4	CASSDTPPPRGKLFF
TRBV29-1	-	TRBJ2-7	CSVGSKDQYF
TRBV7-8	many	TRBJ2-7	CASSPRTVDAYEQYF
TRBV24-1	many	TRBJ2-7	CATSATGEGGEQYF
TRBV10-3	many	TRBJ1-6	CAISDSRGWNSPLHF
TRBV2	few	TRBJ1-4	CASSGFRGRTSREKLFF
TRBV7-2	-	TRBJ1-3	CASSTYTIYF
TRBV9	-	TRBJ2-5	CASSLAGQGVSETQYF
TRBV29-1	-	TRBJ2-2	CSEGSNTGELFF
TRBV2	once	TRBJ2-3	CASSDGRGADTQYF
TRBV7-9	few	TRBJ2-2	CASSLSPFRASNTGELFF
TRBV7-9	few	TRBJ2-7	CASSPPPGASVYEQYF
TRBV15	-	TRBJ2-7	CATSSFVRAGSYEQYF